This T cell receptor (beta chain) was sequenced for a study of blood T cells in healthy people across ages. Study findings and constraints: From one million sequenced T cells, diversity estimates were lower bounds. Nothing was known about donor CMV status, and this possibly confounded expanded clonotype changes.

This clonotype was detected many times. Its antigen is undetermined. Trimming took off 3 bases at V and 4 bases at J, with 15 bases between the two ends. The germline CDR1 and CDR2 sequences are SEHNR and FQNEAQ (reference sequence). CDR3 size: 15 residues. With a J-beta primer mix and a sample-barcoded 5' primer, a second PCR ran 7 to 11 cycles. Each cDNA molecule received a tag from a template-switch adaptor that had 12 random nucleotides. TCRdb used MiXCR to reprocess the 5' RACE reads, holding one entry per CDR3 protein. The profile covers some 1.1 million distinct CDR3 sequences, with more than 30% appearing a single time and over 10% taken by the ten largest.

The chain joins TRBV7-9 to TRBJ2-5; perhaps TRBD1 as D (6 bases). This clonotype originated in a man aged 18-30 years in good health. The specimen sequenced was blood. The CDR3 DNA reads as TGTGCCAGCAGCTTTCTACAGGGTGGAGGAGAGACCCAGTACTTC. Amino acid sequence: CASSFLQGGGETQYF.